A selection of T cell receptor beta chains follows, all from one sample in a study of shared clonotypes between healthy human individuals. Clones were sequenced by immunoSEQ multiplex PCR, and TCRdb holds only the in-frame ones, with some missing. The table has about 2.5 million clones, less than 95% seen once. The sequenced sample consisted of naive CD4+ T cells from PBMCs. The receptor source for this set is a man younger than 35 in good health. Some clones in this sample may be carry-over from other donors' samples. The CDR3 runs from the conserved cysteine through the conserved F or W. Fields, in order: D gene, clone size, J gene, V gene, CDR3 DNA, CDR3 protein. D genes are given only for firm matches. The size field is filled for only some rows; it gives once, few, many or a size class.

NA NA TRBJ2-5 TRBV5-1 TGCGCCAGCAGCAGCAATCCAGGATCCGAGACCCAGTACTTC CASSSNPGSETQYF
TRBD1 NA TRBJ1-1 TRBV4-1 TGCGCCAGCAGCCGAGGGACAGGGAGAATGAACACTGAAGCTTTCTTT CASSRGTGRMNTEAFF
TRBD2 NA TRBJ2-3 TRBV29-1 TGCAGCGCTGGGACTAGCGGGAGCGGTACAGATACGCAGTATTTT CSAGTSGSGTDTQYF
NA once TRBJ2-6 TRBV5-5 TGTGCCAGCAGCTTGGTCTTGGAGGGGGCCTACTCTGGGGCCAACGTCCTGACTTTC CASSLVLEGAYSGANVLTF
NA NA TRBJ2-4 TRBV21-1 TGTGCCAGCAGCGTGCACAGGGGGCTAGGCAAAAACATTCAGTACTTC CASSVHRGLGKNIQYF
NA NA TRBJ2-3 TRBV7-8 TGTGCCAGCAGCCTGACGGGGGGCGCAGATACGCAGTATTTT CASSLTGGADTQYF
NA NA TRBJ1-4 TRBV6-1 TGTGCCAGCTCTTGGGGCGCAACTAATGAAAAACTGTTTTTT CASSWGATNEKLFF
NA once TRBJ1-2 TRBV28 TGTGCCAGCAGTTTAGACAGGCCTGAGAGCTACACCTTC CASSLDRPESYTF
TRBD1 NA TRBJ2-7 TRBV6-1 TGTGCCAGCGGACTACAGGGGGCGGAGGAGCAGTACTTC CASGLQGAEEQYF
TRBD1 NA TRBJ1-1 TRBV7-6 TGTGCCAGCAGCTTAGGCTACCAGGGACAGTTGAACACTGAAGCTTTCTTT CASSLGYQGQLNTEAFF
TRBD2 once TRBJ2-3 TRBV7-3 TGTGCCAGCAGCTCGGGACTAGGAAACCAGTATTTT CASSSGLGNQYF
TRBD1 NA TRBJ2-6 TRBV2 TGTGCCAGCAGTAGACAGGGCCCATCGATCTCTGGGGCCAACGTCCTGACTTTC CASSRQGPSISGANVLTF
NA NA TRBJ2-1 TRBV7-8 TGTGCCAGCAGCCCACTCACGGGAGAGCAGTTCTTC CASSPLTGEQFF
NA NA TRBJ1-1 TRBV6-1 TGTGCCGGTCAGCTAAGGGGAAAGAACACTGAAGCTTTCTTT CAGQLRGKNTEAFF
TRBD1 NA TRBJ2-7 TRBV28 TGTGCCAGCAGTTGGGGACAGGGCACCTACGAGCAGTACTTC CASSWGQGTYEQYF
NA NA TRBJ2-4 TRBV5-1 TGCGCCAGCAGCTTACGGGGAACGGAAAACATTCAGTACTTC CASSLRGTENIQYF
NA NA TRBJ2-7 TRBV29-1 TGCAGCGGGACCCAGGGACCCTCCTACGAGCAGTACTTC CSGTQGPSYEQYF
NA once TRBJ2-5 TRBV2 TGTGCCAGCAGGTCCCTAGCGACGGAGACCCAGTACTTC CASRSLATETQYF
NA NA TRBJ1-1 TRBV5-1 TGCGCCAGCAGCCAGGGTCTGAACACTGAAGCTTTCTTT CASSQGLNTEAFF
NA NA TRBJ2-5 TRBV11-2 TGTGCCAGCAGCTTAGCAGGTACCCAAGAGACCCAGTACTTC CASSLAGTQETQYF
TRBD1 NA TRBJ2-7 TRBV10-3 TGTGCCATCAGTCGCCAGGTCCCGGGACAGGGGCGCAAGCAGTACTTC CAISRQVPGQGRKQYF
NA NA TRBJ2-5 TRBV6-5 TGTGCCACCACAGGGCAGGGAGAGACCCAGTACTTC CATTGQGETQYF
NA NA TRBJ2-2 TRBV18 TGTGCCAGCTCACCCCCAGGGGTCACAGGGAACACCGGGGAGCTGTTTTTT CASSPPGVTGNTGELFF
TRBD1 NA TRBJ2-7 TRBV29-1 TGCAGCCCAGCGACAGGGGCTAAGGACGAGCAGTACTTC CSPATGAKDEQYF
NA NA TRBJ2-5 TRBV25-1 TGTGCCAGCAGTGTAGGGACTGCCCAAGAGACCCAGTACTTC CASSVGTAQETQYF
NA once TRBJ2-7 TRBV5-1 TGCGCCAGCAGCTCGACTGGGGTCGGCGAGCAGTACTTC CASSSTGVGEQYF
NA NA TRBJ2-7 TRBV6-1 TGTGCCAGCACATTGGACAGCTCCTACGAGCAGTACTTC CASTLDSSYEQYF
NA NA TRBJ2-2 TRBV11-2 TGTGCCAGCAGCCCCGCGGGGTCCATCAACACCGGGGAGCTGTTTTTT CASSPAGSINTGELFF
NA NA TRBJ2-7 TRBV4-3 TGCGCCAGCAGCCAAGACATCGGCCGGAGGCCCTACGAGCAGTACTTC CASSQDIGRRPYEQYF
TRBD2 NA TRBJ2-3 TRBV30 TGTGCCTGGGGTTTCGGGACTAGCGGTGATACGCAGTATTTT CAWGFGTSGDTQYF
NA once TRBJ2-5 TRBV2 TGTGCCAGCAGTGAAGATCCGCGTGGGGGACAAGAGACCCAGTACTTC CASSEDPRGGQETQYF
TRBD1 NA TRBJ2-5 TRBV28 TGTGCCAGCAGTTTGAACAGGGGCGGAGAGACCCAGTACTTC CASSLNRGGETQYF
NA NA TRBJ2-1 TRBV2 TGTGCCAGCAGCCGTGACTCCCCGTCATACGGTGAGCAGTTCTTC CASSRDSPSYGEQFF
NA NA TRBJ2-2 TRBV5-1 TGCGCCAGCAGCTTGGAACAGTATTTGGCCGGGGAGCTGTTTTTT CASSLEQYLAGELFF
NA NA TRBJ1-3 TRBV19 TGTGCCAGTAGTTTTGGACGGATTCTATCTGGAAACACCATATATTTT CASSFGRILSGNTIYF
NA NA TRBJ2-7 TRBV10-1 TGCGCCAGCGCCCCGGACGCGTCCTACGAGCAGTACTTC CASAPDASYEQYF
NA NA TRBJ2-5 TRBV6-1 TGTGCCAGCACCAGAGACGGGCCCCAAGAGACCCAGTACTTC CASTRDGPQETQYF
NA NA TRBJ2-1 TRBV7-2 TGTGCCAGCAGCTATATCGTTAGGCGGGGTAGCTCCTACAATGAGCAGTTCTTC CASSYIVRRGSSYNEQFF
NA NA TRBJ1-5 TRBV28 TGTGCCAGCAGTGGACAGAGAGGATACAATCAGCCCCAGCATTTT CASSGQRGYNQPQHF
NA NA TRBJ2-1 TRBV5-1 TGCGCCAGCAGCTTGGAGGGGATCTCCTACAATGAGCAGTTCTTC CASSLEGISYNEQFF